This T cell receptor (beta chain) was sequenced for a study of neurological immune-mediated disorders. Whole-study results and caveats: While HTLV-1-associated myelopathy showed the greatest TCR clonal expansion, multiple sclerosis showed the least, falling below healthy controls. No expanded-clone CDR3 amino acid sequence recurred across subjects, suggesting private TCR-beta repertoires.

Template-switch 5'RACE cDNA synthesis added a 10-nucleotide unique molecular identifier. Each CDR3 protein is one row after TCRdb ran MiXCR on the 5' RACE reads. Altogether under 65,000 distinct CDR3 sequences are present, nearly 25% being singletons, with the ten largest covering 3.5% to 5.5%. The sample holds one count of this clonotype. Its antigen is as yet unknown. Time point noted: technical triplicate 2. The CDR3 covers 12 residues. V was cut by 3 bases and J by 6 bases, with 7 bases left in between. Germline values: CDR1 SGHTA, CDR2 FQGTGA. The TCR sequence derives from a man aged 60 to 75 with HTLV-1-associated myelopathy (HAM/TSP). Sequences were obtained from PBMCs. The J gene is TRBJ2-3, the V gene TRBV7-3; D not resolved. Here the CDR3 reads CASSLLGDTQYF. CDR3 DNA sequence: TGTGCCAGCAGCTTGTTGGGGGATACGCAGTATTTT.